This passage covers 10 T cell receptor beta chains from one sample sequenced in a study of T cell responses to AZD1222 COVID-19 vaccine. The method was immunoSEQ multiplex PCR; TCRdb's version includes in-frame clones alone and lacks a portion of them. This sample has about 110,000 clones, with about 87% found just once. This specimen was peripheral blood, taken 28 days after the second AZD1222 dose. Receptors were obtained from an adult who received the AZD1222 COVID-19 vaccine.

The V and J genes are TRBV6-5 and TRBJ2-1; 9 bases map to TRBD1. The length of the CDR3 is 15 residues. The junction had 12 bases not matched to a gene; V was cut back by 6 bases and J by 9 bases. Germline V lookup: CDR1 MNHEY, CDR2 SVGAGI. The CDR3 DNA is TGTGCCAGCAGAACGACAGGGGGGCGGCGCAGTGAGCAGTTCTTC. Translating it yields CASRTTGGRRSEQFF.

The J gene is TRBJ1-2, the V gene TRBV30, with D perhaps matching TRBD1 (5 bases). Trimming pared 3 bases from V and 3 bases from J, leaving 14 bases between. The CDR3 length is 14 residues. Germline CDR1 GTSNPN, CDR2 SVGIG (reference sequence). The CDR3 loop is CAWRGTRVDYGYTF. CDR3 DNA sequence: TGTGCCTGGAGGGGAACCAGGGTAGACTATGGCTACACCTTC.

The chain combines TRBV30 with TRBJ2-2, with D possibly matching TRBD1 (6 bases). The germline V gene has CDR1 GTSNPN and CDR2 SVGIG (reference sequence). V was cut by 5 bases and J by 7 bases, with 14 bases left in between. This CDR3 has 13 amino acids. CDR3 in amino acids: CAWEGRGFGELFF. As DNA, the CDR3 is TGTGCCTGGGAGGGAAGGGGGTTCGGGGAGCTGTTTTTT. The entire variable domain, with the rest obtained from reference TRBV30 and TRBJ2-2, is as follows: SQTIHQWPATLVQPVGSPLSLECTVEGTSNPNLYWYRQAAGRGLQLLFYSVGIGQISSEVPQNLSASRPQDRQFILSSKKLLLSDSGFYLCAWEGRGFGELFFGEGSRLTVL.

The V call is TRBV6-5, the J call TRBJ2-1, with D possibly being TRBD1 or TRBD2 (5 bases each). Per germline, CDR1 MNHEY and CDR2 SVGAGI. Trimming removed 6 bases from V and 14 bases from J, with 23 bases in between. CDR3 length equals 14 residues. In nucleotides, the CDR3 is TGTGCCAGCAGAGGTCAAGGCGAGGGCAAAGGGGAGTTCTTC. This encodes CASRGQGEGKGEFF.

The chain employs TRBV13 and TRBJ2-5; D might be TRBD2 (5 bases). The CDR3 is made up of 16 amino acids. Germline CDR1 is PRHDT and CDR2 is FYEKMQ (reference sequence). V was trimmed by 1 base and J by 3 bases, leaving 15 bases between them. The chain's CDR3 is CASSLDPVDGKETQYF. In DNA, the CDR3 is TGTGCCAGCAGCTTAGACCCTGTTGACGGGAAAGAGACCCAGTACTTC. Full variable domain (outside the CDR3, taken from reference TRBV13 and TRBJ2-5): AAGVIQSPRHLIKEKRETATLKCYPIPRHDTVYWYQQGPGQDPQFLISFYEKMQSDKGSIPDRFSAQQFSDYHSELNMSSLELGDSALYFCASSLDPVDGKETQYFGPGTRLLVL.

In DNA form, the CDR3 reads TGCGCCAGCAGCTTTGGGACCCTCCCTAGCGGGAGGTTGACAGATACGCAGTATTTT. Residues: CASSFGTLPSGRLTDTQYF. V and J are TRBV5-1 and TRBJ2-3; 11 bases fit TRBD2. Germline CDR1 reads SGHRS; CDR2 reads YFSETQ. V lost 2 bases to trimming and J lost 3 bases; unmatched junction nucleotides: 14. The CDR3 sequence is 19 residues long. Based on the CDR3 plus reference TRBV5-1 and TRBJ2-3, the full variable domain is KAGVTQTPRYLIKTRGQQVTLSCSPISGHRSVSWYQQTPGQGLQFLFEYFSETQRNKGNFPGRFSGRQFSNSRSEMNVSTLELGDSALYLCASSFGTLPSGRLTDTQYFGPGTRLTVL.

The rearrangement joins TRBV11-3 to TRBJ2-2, with D possibly being TRBD1 (6 bases). Trimming pared 4 bases from V and 1 base from J, leaving 10 bases between. CDR1 is SGHNT and CDR2 is YENEEA in the germline V gene. This CDR3 spans 15 amino acids. For the CDR3, the DNA is TGTGCCAGCAGCTCTCGAGGGGGGAACACCGGGGAGCTGTTTTTT. Translated: CASSSRGGNTGELFF.

This clone has just a few counts. The chain has TRBV7-9 and TRBJ1-1; the D gene is possibly TRBD1 (6 bases). This CDR3 has 12 residues. V was pared by 10 bases and J by 0 bases, with 9 bases between. Per the germline V gene, CDR1 is SEHNR and CDR2 is FQNEAQ (reference sequence). The CDR3 region has the DNA TGTGCCACGGACAGAGTGAACACTGAAGCTTTCTTT. It encodes CATDRVNTEAFF.

The V call is TRBV18, the J call TRBJ1-1, with D maybe TRBD1 (5 bases). CDR3 size: 15 residues. Germline CDR1 is KGHSH and CDR2 is LQKENI. V was trimmed by 0 bases and J by 5 bases, leaving 13 bases between them. The CDR3 reads CASSPPAGRITEAFF. The CDR3 nucleotides read TGTGCCAGCTCACCACCGGCGGGGCGGATAACTGAAGCTTTCTTT. The variable domain in full, completed from reference TRBV18 and TRBJ1-1, reads NAGVMQNPRHLVRRRGQEARLRCSPMKGHSHVYWYRQLPEEGLKFMVYLQKENIIDESGMPKERFSAEFPKEGPSILRIQQVVRGDSAAYFCASSPPAGRITEAFFGQGTRLTVV.

The genes are TRBV9 and TRBJ2-1; 10 nucleotides match TRBD1. CDR3 length: 15 amino acids. The J segment lost 7 bases and the V segment lost 4 bases, leaving 8 bases of the junction unmatched. CDR1 is SGDLS, CDR2 YYNGEE, per germline. CDR3: CASSPTGGAGNEQFF. DNA of the CDR3: TGTGCCAGCAGCCCGACAGGGGGCGCTGGGAATGAGCAGTTCTTC.